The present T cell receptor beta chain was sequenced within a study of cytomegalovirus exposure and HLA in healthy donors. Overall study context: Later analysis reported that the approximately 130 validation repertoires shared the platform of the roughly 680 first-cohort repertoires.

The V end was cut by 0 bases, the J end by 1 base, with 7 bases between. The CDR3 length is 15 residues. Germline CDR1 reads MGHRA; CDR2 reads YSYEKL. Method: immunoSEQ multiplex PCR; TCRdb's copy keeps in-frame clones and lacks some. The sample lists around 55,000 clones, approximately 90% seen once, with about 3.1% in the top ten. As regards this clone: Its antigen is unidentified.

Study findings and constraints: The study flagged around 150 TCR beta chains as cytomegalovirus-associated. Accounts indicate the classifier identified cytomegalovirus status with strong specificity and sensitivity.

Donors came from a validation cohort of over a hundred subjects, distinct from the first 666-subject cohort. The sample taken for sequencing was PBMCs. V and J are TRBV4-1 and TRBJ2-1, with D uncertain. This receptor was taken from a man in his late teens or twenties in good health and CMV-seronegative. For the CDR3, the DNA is TGCGCCAGCAGCCAAGAATCAGGATCCTACAATGAGCAGTTCTTC. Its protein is CASSQESGSYNEQFF.